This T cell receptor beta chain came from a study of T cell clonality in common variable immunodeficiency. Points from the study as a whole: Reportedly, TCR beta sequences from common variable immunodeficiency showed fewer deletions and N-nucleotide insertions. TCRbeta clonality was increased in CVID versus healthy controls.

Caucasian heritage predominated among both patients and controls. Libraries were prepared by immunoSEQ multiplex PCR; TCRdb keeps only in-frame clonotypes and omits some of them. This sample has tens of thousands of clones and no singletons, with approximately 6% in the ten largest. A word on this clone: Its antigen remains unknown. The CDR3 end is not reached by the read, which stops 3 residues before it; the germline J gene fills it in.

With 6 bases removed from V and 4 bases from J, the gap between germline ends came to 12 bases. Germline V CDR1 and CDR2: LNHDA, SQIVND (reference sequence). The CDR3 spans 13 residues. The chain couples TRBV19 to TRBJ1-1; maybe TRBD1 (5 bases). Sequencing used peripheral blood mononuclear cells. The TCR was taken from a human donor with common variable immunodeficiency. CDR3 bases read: TGTGCCAGTAGGGACATGGGTGGCACTGAA. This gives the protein CASRDMGGTE. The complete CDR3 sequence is CASRDMGGTEAFF.